This passage covers 3 T cell receptor beta chains from one sample sequenced in a study of identical twins. TCRdb analysed the 5' RACE reads with MiXCR anew, one entry per CDR3 protein. The repertoire consists of around 250,000 distinct CDR3 sequences, with 5.5% to 7% occurring once and the leading ten covering more than 3%. Another study also made use of these data, one on yellow fever vaccine responses in identical twins.

The sample taken for sequencing was memory (CD45RO+) T cells sorted from blood. These receptors were obtained from a woman aged 18 to 35 in good health.

This clonotype was counted ten times or more. This chain links TRBV7-2 with TRBJ2-5; D gene ambiguous. Germline V lookup: CDR1 SGHTA, CDR2 FQGNSA. Between the trimmed V and J ends, which lost 7 bases and 1 base, there was a span of 10 bases. This CDR3 region has 13 residues. The CDR3 protein is CASTPLAQETQYF. The CDR3, as DNA: TGTGCCAGCACCCCCTTAGCCCAAGAGACCCAGTACTTC.

The CDR3 DNA sequence: TGTGCCAGCAGTTCCACTTTCGGACCCAACTACGAGCAGTACTTC. This gives the protein CASSSTFGPNYEQYF. This chain joins TRBV6-5 and TRBJ2-7; D remains ambiguous. V was cut by 4 bases and J by 3 bases, with 16 bases left in between. The germline V gene encodes CDR1 MNHEY and CDR2 SVGAGI. There are 15 residues in the CDR3.

This clonotype showed up many times. V and J are TRBV12-3 or TRBV12-4 and TRBJ1-2; D call uncertain. This CDR3 spans 12 amino acids. Trimming removed 1 base at V and 6 bases at J, with 6 bases between. CDR3 coding DNA: TGTGCCAGCAGTTTAGGGCAGCATGGCTACACCTTC. Amino acid sequence: CASSLGQHGYTF.